This T cell receptor (beta chain) was documented in a study of cytomegalovirus exposure and HLA in healthy donors. The V segment lost 1 base and the J segment 7 bases; nucleotides outside the gene matches: 1. Germline CDR1 reads MNHNS; CDR2 reads SASEGT. CDR3 length equals 14 residues. Study findings and constraints: TCR beta sequences reportedly predicted most subjects' HLA-A and HLA-B alleles accurately. Most sequenced TCRs were rare (though some public TCRs occurred in many donors). Among the sequence variants, a highly shared cluster was likely an artifact of sequencing.

This clone was counted a single time. Antigen specificity is unknown. Use of 60 Vbeta and 13 Jbeta primers characterized the PCR. Profiling relied on immunoSEQ multiplex PCR, and the TCRdb table lists in-frame clones only, not all of them. The sample contains roughly 150,000 clones, over 80% of which appear only once. The sequence was obtained from a male donor in good health and CMV-seronegative. Specimen: PBMCs. This chain connects TRBV6-1 to TRBJ1-6; TRBD1 matches at 7 bases. Written as DNA, the CDR3 is TGTGCCAGCAGTGAAGAACAGGGGAATTCACCCCTCCACTTT. This encodes CASSEEQGNSPLHF.